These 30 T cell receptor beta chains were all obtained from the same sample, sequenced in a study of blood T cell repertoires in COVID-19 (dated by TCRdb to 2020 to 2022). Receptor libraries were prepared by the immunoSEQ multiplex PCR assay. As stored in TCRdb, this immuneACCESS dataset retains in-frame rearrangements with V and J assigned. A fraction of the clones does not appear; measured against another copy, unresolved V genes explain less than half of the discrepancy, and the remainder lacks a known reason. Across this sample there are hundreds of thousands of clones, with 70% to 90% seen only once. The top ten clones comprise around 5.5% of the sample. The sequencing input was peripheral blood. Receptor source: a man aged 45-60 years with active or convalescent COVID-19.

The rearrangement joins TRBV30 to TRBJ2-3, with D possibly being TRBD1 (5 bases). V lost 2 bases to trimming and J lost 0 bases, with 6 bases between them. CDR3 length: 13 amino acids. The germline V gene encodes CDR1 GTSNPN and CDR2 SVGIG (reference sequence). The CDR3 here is CAWSRQSTDTQYF. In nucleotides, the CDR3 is TGTGCCTGGAGTAGACAGAGCACAGATACGCAGTATTTT. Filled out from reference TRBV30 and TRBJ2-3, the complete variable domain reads SQTIHQWPATLVQPVGSPLSLECTVEGTSNPNLYWYRQAAGRGLQLLFYSVGIGQISSEVPQNLSASRPQDRQFILSSKKLLLSDSGFYLCAWSRQSTDTQYFGPGTRLTVL.

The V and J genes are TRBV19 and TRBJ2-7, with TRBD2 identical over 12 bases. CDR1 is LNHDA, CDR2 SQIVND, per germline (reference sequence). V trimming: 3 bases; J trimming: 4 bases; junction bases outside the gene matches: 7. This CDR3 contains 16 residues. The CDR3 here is CASSITRTSGKYEQYF. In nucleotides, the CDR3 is TGTGCCAGTAGTATCACCCGGACTAGCGGGAAATACGAGCAGTACTTC.

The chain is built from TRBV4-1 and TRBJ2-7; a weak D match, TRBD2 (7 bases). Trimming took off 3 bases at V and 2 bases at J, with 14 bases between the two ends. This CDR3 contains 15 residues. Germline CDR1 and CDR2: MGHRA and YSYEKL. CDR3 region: CASSQWGEGAYEQYF. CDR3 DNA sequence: TGCGCCAGCAGCCAGTGGGGGGAGGGGGCCTACGAGCAGTACTTC.

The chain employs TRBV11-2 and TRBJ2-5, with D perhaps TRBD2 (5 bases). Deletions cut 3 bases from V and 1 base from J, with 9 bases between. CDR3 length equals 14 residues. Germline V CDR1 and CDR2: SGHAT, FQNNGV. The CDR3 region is CASSFRGGQETQYF. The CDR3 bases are TGTGCCAGCAGCTTTCGGGGTGGCCAAGAGACCCAGTACTTC.

The CDR3 loop reads CASSLHGGAEEAFF. CDR3 nucleotides: TGTGCCAGCAGTTTACATGGAGGGGCTGAAGAAGCTTTCTTT. The chain uses TRBV28 and TRBJ1-1, with TRBD1 as a possible D gene (5 bases). Deletions cut 2 bases from V and 8 bases from J, with 15 bases between. The CDR3 has 14 residues. Germline V gene data show CDR1 as MDHEN and CDR2 as SYDVKM.

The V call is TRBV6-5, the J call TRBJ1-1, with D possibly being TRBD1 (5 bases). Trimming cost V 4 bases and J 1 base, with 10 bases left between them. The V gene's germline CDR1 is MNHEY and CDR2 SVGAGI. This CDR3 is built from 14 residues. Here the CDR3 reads CASSWGRSNTEAFF. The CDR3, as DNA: TGTGCCAGCAGTTGGGGCAGGTCGAACACTGAAGCTTTCTTT.

CDR3 DNA sequence: TGTGCCAGCAGCTCTGGGACTAGAGGAGAGACCCAGTACTTC. Translating gives CASSSGTRGETQYF. The chain links TRBV7-2 to TRBJ2-5; 8 nucleotides align to TRBD2. This CDR3 is 14 amino acids long. J lost 4 bases, V lost 4 bases, and 5 bases had no gene match. Germline V lookup: CDR1 SGHTA, CDR2 FQGNSA.

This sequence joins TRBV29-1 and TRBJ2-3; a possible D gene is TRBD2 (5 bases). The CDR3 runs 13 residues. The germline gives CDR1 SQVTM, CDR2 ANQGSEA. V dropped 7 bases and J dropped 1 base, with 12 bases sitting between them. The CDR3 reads CSAANSGTDTQYF. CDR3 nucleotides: TGCAGCGCGGCAAATAGCGGCACAGATACGCAGTATTTT.

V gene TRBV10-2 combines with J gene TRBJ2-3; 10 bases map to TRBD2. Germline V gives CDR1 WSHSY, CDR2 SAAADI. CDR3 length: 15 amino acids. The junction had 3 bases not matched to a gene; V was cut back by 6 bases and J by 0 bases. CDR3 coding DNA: TGCGCCAGCAGCGGGACTAGCGTTAGCACAGATACGCAGTATTTT. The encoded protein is CASSGTSVSTDTQYF.

CDR3 loop: CASSLGEGLAGSRDNEQFF. The CDR3 DNA reads TGTGCCAGCAGTCTAGGCGAGGGACTAGCGGGATCCAGGGACAATGAGCAGTTCTTC. The chain combines TRBV6-6 with TRBJ2-1; TRBD2 aligns across 13 bases. V shed 5 bases and J 5 bases; nucleotides not matched to a gene: 15. CDR1 is MNHNY and CDR2 is SVGAGI in the germline V gene (reference sequence). The CDR3 is 19 amino acids.

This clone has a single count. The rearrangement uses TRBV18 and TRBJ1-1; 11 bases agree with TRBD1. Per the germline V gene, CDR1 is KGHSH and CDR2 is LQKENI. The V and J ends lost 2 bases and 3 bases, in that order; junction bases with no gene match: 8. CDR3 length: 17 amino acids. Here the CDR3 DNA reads TGTGCCAGCTCACCATTTCGGACAGGGGGCGCAGACACTGAAGCTTTCTTT. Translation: CASSPFRTGGADTEAFF.

As DNA, the CDR3 is TGTGCCAGCTCACTCCAGACAGGGGGTAATGACTATGGCTACACCTTC. This codes for CASSLQTGGNDYGYTF. The rearrangement uses TRBV18 and TRBJ1-2; 9 bases match TRBD1. CDR1 is KGHSH and CDR2 is LQKENI in the germline V gene. The V gene end was trimmed by 4 bases and the J gene end by 3 bases; junction bases not matched to a gene: 9. The CDR3 sequence is 16 residues long.

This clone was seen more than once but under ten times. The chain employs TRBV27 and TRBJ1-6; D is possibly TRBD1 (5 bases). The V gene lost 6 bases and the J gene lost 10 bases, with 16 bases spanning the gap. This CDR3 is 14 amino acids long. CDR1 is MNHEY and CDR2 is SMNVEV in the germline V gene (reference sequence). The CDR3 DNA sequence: TGTGCCAGCAGGGAGTCTACAGGAGGGTCACCCCTCCACTTT. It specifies CASRESTGGSPLHF.

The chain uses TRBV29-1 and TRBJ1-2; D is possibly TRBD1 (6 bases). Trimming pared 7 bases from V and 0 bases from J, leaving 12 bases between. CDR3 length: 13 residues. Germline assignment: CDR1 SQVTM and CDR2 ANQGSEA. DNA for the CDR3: TGCAGCGCAAGAGACAGGACTAACTATGGCTACACCTTC. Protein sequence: CSARDRTNYGYTF.

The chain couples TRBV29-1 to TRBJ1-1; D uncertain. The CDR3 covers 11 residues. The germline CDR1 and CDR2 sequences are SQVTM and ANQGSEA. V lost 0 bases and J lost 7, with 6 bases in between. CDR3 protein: CSVEDPGEAFF. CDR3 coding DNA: TGCAGCGTTGAAGATCCCGGTGAAGCTTTCTTT.

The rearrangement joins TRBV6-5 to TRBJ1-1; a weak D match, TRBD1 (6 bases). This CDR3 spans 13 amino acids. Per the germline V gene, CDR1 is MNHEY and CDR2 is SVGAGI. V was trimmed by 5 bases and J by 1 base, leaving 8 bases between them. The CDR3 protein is CASSRTANTEAFF. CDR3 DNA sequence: TGTGCCAGCAGTCGGACAGCGAACACTGAAGCTTTCTTT.

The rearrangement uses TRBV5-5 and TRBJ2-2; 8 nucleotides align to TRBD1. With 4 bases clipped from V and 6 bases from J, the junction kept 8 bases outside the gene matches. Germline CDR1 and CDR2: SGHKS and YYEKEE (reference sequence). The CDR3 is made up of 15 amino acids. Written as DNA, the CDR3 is TGTGCCAGCAGCCGACAGGACAGGGTGGCCGGGGAGCTGTTTTTT. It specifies CASSRQDRVAGELFF.

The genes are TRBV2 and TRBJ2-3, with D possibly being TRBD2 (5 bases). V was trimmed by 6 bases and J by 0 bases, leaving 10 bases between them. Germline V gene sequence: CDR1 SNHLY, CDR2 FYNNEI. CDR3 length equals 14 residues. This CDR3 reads CASRASSSTDTQYF. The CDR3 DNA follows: TGTGCCAGCAGGGCTAGCTCAAGCACAGATACGCAGTATTTT.

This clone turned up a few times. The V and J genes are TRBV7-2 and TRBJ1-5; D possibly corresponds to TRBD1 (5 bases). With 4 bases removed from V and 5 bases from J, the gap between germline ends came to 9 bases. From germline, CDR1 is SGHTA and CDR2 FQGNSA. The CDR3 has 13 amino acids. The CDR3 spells CASSWGEDQPQHF. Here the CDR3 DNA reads TGTGCCAGCAGCTGGGGGGAGGATCAGCCCCAGCATTTT.

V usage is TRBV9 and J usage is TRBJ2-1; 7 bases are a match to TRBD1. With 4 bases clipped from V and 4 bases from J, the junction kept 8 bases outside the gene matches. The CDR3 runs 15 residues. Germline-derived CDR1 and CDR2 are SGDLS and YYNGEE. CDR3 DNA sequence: TGTGCCAGCAGCTATTCCGGGACAGCGTACAATGAGCAGTTCTTC. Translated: CASSYSGTAYNEQFF. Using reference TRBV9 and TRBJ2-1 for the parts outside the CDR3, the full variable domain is DSGVTQTPKHLITATGQRVTLRCSPRSGDLSVYWYQQSLDQGLQFLIQYYNGEERAKGNILERFSAQQFPDLHSELNLSSLELGDSALYFCASSYSGTAYNEQFFGPGTRLTVL.

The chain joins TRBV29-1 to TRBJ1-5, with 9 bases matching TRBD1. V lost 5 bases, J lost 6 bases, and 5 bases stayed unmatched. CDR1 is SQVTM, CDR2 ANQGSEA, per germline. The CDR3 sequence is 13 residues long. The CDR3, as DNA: TGCAGCGTTAGGGACAGGGAGGCTCAGCCCCAGCATTTT. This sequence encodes CSVRDREAQPQHF. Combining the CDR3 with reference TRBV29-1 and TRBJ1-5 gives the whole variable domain SAVISQKPSRDICQRGTSLTIQCQVDSQVTMMFWYRQQPGQSLTLIATANQGSEATYESGFVIDKFPISRPNLTFSTLTVSNMSPEDSSIYLCSVRDREAQPQHFGDGTRLSIL.

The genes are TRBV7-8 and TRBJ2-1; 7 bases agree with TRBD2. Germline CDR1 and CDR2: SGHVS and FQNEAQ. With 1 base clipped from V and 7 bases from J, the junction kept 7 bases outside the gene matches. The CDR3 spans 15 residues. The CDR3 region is CASSLEVGGPNEQFF. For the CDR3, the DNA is TGTGCCAGCAGCTTAGAGGTGGGAGGGCCGAATGAGCAGTTCTTC.

The DNA of the CDR3 is TGTGCCAGCAGCTTGGGACATAGCAATCAGCCCCAGCATTTT. It is translated as CASSLGHSNQPQHF. The chain is built from TRBV5-8 and TRBJ1-5; no clear D gene. Germline V gene lookup returns CDR1 SGHTS and CDR2 YDEGEE. The CDR3 covers 14 residues. V shed 0 bases and J shed 0 bases, with 4 bases lying between them.

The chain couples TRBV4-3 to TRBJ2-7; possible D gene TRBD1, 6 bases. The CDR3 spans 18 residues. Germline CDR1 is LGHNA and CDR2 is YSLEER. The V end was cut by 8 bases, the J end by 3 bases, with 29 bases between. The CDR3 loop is CASSGPIEGDGEFYEQYF. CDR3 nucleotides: TGCGCCAGCTCGGGCCCCATAGAGGGGGACGGGGAGTTCTACGAGCAGTACTTC.

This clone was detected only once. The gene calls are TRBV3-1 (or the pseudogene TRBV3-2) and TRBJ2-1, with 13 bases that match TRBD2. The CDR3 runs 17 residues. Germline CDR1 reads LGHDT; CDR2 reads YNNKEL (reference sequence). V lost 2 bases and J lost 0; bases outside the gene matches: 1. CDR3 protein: CASSQRTSGSSYNEQFF. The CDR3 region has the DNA TGTGCCAGCAGCCAAAGGACTAGCGGGAGCTCCTACAATGAGCAGTTCTTC.

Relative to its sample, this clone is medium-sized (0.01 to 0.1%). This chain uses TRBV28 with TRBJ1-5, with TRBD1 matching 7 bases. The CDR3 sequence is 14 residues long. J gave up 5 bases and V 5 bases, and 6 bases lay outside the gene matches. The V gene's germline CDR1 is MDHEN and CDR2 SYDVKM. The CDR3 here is CASSPHQGDQPQHF. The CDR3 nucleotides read TGTGCCAGCAGTCCTCATCAGGGGGATCAGCCCCAGCATTTT.

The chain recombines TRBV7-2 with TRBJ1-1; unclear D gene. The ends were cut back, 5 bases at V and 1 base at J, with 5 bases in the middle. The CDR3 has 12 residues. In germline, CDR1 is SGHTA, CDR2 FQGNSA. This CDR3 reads CASSQWNTEAFF. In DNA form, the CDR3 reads TGTGCCAGCAGCCAGTGGAACACTGAAGCTTTCTTT.

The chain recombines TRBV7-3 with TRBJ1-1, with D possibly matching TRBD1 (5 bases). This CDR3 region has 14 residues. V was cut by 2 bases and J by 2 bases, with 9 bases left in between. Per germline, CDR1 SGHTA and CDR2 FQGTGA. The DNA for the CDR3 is TGTGCCAGCAGCTTATCCCAGGGTAACACTGAAGCTTTCTTT. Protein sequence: CASSLSQGNTEAFF. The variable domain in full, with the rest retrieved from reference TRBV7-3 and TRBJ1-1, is GAGVSQTPSNKVTEKGKYVELRCDPISGHTALYWYRQSLGQGPEFLIYFQGTGAADDSGLPNDRFFAVRPEGSVSTLKIQRTERGDSAVYLCASSLSQGNTEAFFGQGTRLTVV.

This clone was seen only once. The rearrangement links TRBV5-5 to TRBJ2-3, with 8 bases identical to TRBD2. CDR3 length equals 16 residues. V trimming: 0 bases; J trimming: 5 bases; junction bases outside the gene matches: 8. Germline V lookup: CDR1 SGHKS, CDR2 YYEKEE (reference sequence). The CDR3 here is CASSLGTSYGQDTQYF. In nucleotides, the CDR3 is TGTGCCAGCAGCTTGGGGACTAGCTACGGTCAAGATACGCAGTATTTT. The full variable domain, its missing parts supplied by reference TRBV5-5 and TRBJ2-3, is DAGVTQSPTHLIKTRGQQVTLRCSPISGHKSVSWYQQVLGQGPQFIFQYYEKEERGRGNFPDRFSARQFPNYSSELNVNALLLGDSALYLCASSLGTSYGQDTQYFGPGTRLTVL.

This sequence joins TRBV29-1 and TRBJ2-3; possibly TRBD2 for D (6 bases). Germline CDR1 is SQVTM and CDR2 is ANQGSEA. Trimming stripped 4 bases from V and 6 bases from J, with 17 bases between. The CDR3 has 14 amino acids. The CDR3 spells CSVVGGEVTDTQYF. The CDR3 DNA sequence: TGCAGCGTTGTCGGGGGAGAAGTTACCGATACGCAGTATTTT.